Presented here are 32 T cell receptor beta chains from one specimen sequenced in a study of T-cell reconstitution after alpha-beta-depleted transplantation in children. Library preparation (for TCRbeta) was performed with unique molecular identifiers. TCRdb processed the PCR reads anew with MiXCR; each CDR3 protein has one entry. The sample holds about a million distinct CDR3 sequences, about 31% seen once. Sequencing used PBMCs, mostly from graft donor cells, obtained 360 days after TCRalphabeta/CD19-depleted stem cell transplant. These receptors all come from a boy younger than two who had a stem cell transplant for SCID, so the T cells may come from the graft donor.

This clonotype was detected only a few times. The chain has TRBV12-3 or TRBV12-4 and TRBJ2-5, with a weak D call TRBD1 (6 bases). The V end lost 5 bases, the J end lost 5 bases, and 15 bases lay between the germline ends. The CDR3 spans 14 residues. In DNA form, the CDR3 reads TGTGCCAGCAGTCCCCCCTGGGGGCAGGAGACCCAGTACTTC. It encodes CASSPPWGQETQYF.

The V and J genes are TRBV9 and TRBJ2-5, with D tentatively TRBD2 (7 bases). CDR3 length equals 15 residues. Per the germline V gene, CDR1 is SGDLS and CDR2 is YYNGEE. V was clipped by 0 bases and J by 1 base, with 10 bases between them. The CDR3 DNA reads TGTGCCAGCAGCGTAGCGGGGGGCTTCCAAGAGACCCAGTACTTC. Protein: CASSVAGGFQETQYF.

This chain joins TRBV12-3 or TRBV12-4 and TRBJ1-1; TRBD1 might be the D (5 bases). The CDR3 covers 16 residues. V shed 2 bases and J shed 1 base, with 14 bases lying between them. The CDR3 region is CASSLTFDRPNTEAFF. The CDR3 DNA reads as TGTGCCAGCAGTTTAACGTTTGACAGACCGAACACTGAAGCTTTCTTT.

V and J are TRBV4-1 and TRBJ2-1, with D possibly being TRBD2 (5 bases). V dropped 5 bases and J dropped 9 bases, with 14 bases sitting between them. The germline V gene has CDR1 MGHRA and CDR2 YSYEKL. The CDR3 extends over 13 amino acids. CDR3: CASSKVKAGEQFF. Here the CDR3 DNA reads TGCGCCAGCAGCAAAGTCAAGGCGGGTGAGCAGTTCTTC.

This clonotype appeared a few times. The rearrangement links TRBV5-1 to TRBJ2-1; D is perhaps TRBD2 (5 bases). Trimming stripped 7 bases from V and 9 bases from J, with 20 bases between. Germline loops: CDR1 SGHRS, CDR2 YFSETQ. This CDR3 has 14 residues. CDR3 nucleotides: TGCGCCAGCCAATGGAGGAAGGCTGAGGGTGAGCAGTTCTTC. Its protein is CASQWRKAEGEQFF.

V and J are TRBV25-1 and TRBJ2-3, with D uncertain. This CDR3 has 14 amino acids. The V and J ends lost 3 bases and 4 bases respectively, with 11 bases between them. Germline V gives CDR1 MGHDK, CDR2 SYGVNS. CDR3 sequence reads: CASSDPGPPDTQYF. For the CDR3, the DNA is TGTGCCAGCAGTGATCCTGGGCCCCCAGATACGCAGTATTTT.

This clonotype has a single count. The gene calls are TRBV5-1 and TRBJ2-5; a possible D gene is TRBD2 (6 bases). Germline V gives CDR1 SGHRS, CDR2 YFSETQ. V dropped 0 bases and J dropped 4 bases, with 16 bases sitting between them. The CDR3 loop spans 16 amino acids. As DNA, the CDR3 is TGCGCCAGCAGCTTGGAGGTGCGGGGCCCGGGAGAGACCCAGTACTTC. Translating gives CASSLEVRGPGETQYF.

This clonotype was picked up a small number of times. The chain joins TRBV7-8 to TRBJ2-1; D may be TRBD2 (6 bases). This CDR3 is built from 17 residues. Germline V gene sequence: CDR1 SGHVS, CDR2 FQNEAQ. V gave up 3 bases and J gave up 8 bases, with 23 bases separating them. The CDR3 DNA reads as TGTGCCAGCAGCTTGACCCCGGGACTTAAAGTTTCGCATGAGCAGTTCTTC. Its translation is CASSLTPGLKVSHEQFF.

The V and J genes are TRBV10-3 and TRBJ2-1; D uncertain. Trimming took 3 bases from V and 6 from J, leaving 3 bases between them. The CDR3 covers 11 residues. CDR1 and CDR2 (germline): ENHRY, SYGVKD. The chain's CDR3 is CAISDLNEQFF. In nucleotides, the CDR3 is TGTGCCATCAGTGATCTCAATGAGCAGTTCTTC.

This clonotype was detected a few times. The gene calls are TRBV12-3 or TRBV12-4 and TRBJ2-3; TRBD2 might be the D (5 bases). The CDR3 totals 15 residues. Deletions cut 3 bases from V and 0 bases from J, with 10 bases between. In DNA form, the CDR3 reads TGTGCCAGCAGTTTTGAACTAGGAAGCACAGATACGCAGTATTTT. Translated: CASSFELGSTDTQYF.

This clonotype was seen a handful of times. The CDR3 is CSARGGGSSYEQYF. DNA of the CDR3: TGCAGTGCTAGAGGGGGCGGGAGCTCCTACGAGCAGTACTTC. V is TRBV20-1 and J is TRBJ2-7, with TRBD2 matching 7 bases. The CDR3 sequence is 14 residues long. With V trimmed by 1 base and J by 0 bases, 3 bases remained unmatched. Germline V CDR1 and CDR2: DFQATT, SNEGSKA (reference sequence).

The table lists this clonotype with a few counts. The gene calls are TRBV5-1 and TRBJ2-1, with D tentatively TRBD1 or TRBD2 (5 bases each). Trimming pared 0 bases from V and 6 bases from J, leaving 16 bases between. The CDR3 extends over 16 amino acids. Germline V CDR1 and CDR2: SGHRS, YFSETQ. CDR3 nucleotide sequence: TGCGCCAGCAGCTTGGCGGCGTTCGGGGCGATCAATGAGCAGTTCTTC. The encoded protein is CASSLAAFGAINEQFF.

V usage is TRBV12-3 or TRBV12-4 and J usage is TRBJ1-1, with a weak D call TRBD1 (5 bases). This CDR3 is built from 17 residues. V was cut by 3 bases and J by 5 bases, with 22 bases left in between. Here the CDR3 reads CASSFIEGTGWSTEAFF. The DNA for the CDR3 is TGTGCCAGCAGTTTCATCGAGGGGACGGGTTGGTCGACTGAAGCTTTCTTT.

This clonotype was seen a few times. The V gene is TRBV14, the J gene TRBJ2-7; 13 positions agree with TRBD2. The V gene's germline CDR1 is SGHDN and CDR2 FVKESK. The CDR3 has 15 residues. V gave up 3 bases and J gave up 2 bases; unmatched junction bases: 1. The DNA of the CDR3 is TGTGCCAGCAGCCAGGGGACTAGCGGGGCCTACGAGCAGTACTTC. As protein: CASSQGTSGAYEQYF.

This clonotype was picked up a small number of times. The chain couples TRBV20-1 to TRBJ2-1; D is unclear. Germline CDR1 is DFQATT and CDR2 is SNEGSKA (reference sequence). The V gene lost 4 bases and the J gene lost 0 bases, with 13 bases spanning the gap. The CDR3 length is 15 residues. In DNA, the CDR3 is TGCAGTGCTACAGGAAATCCGAGCTCCTACAATGAGCAGTTCTTC. It codes for CSATGNPSSYNEQFF.

The chain links TRBV5-1 to TRBJ2-3, with 8 bases matching TRBD2. The CDR3 extends over 17 amino acids. Germline loops: CDR1 SGHRS, CDR2 YFSETQ. With 4 bases clipped from V and 2 bases from J, the junction kept 12 bases outside the gene matches. CDR3 sequence: CASSLQVLAGTTDTQYF. The CDR3 nucleotides are TGCGCCAGCAGCCTACAAGTGTTAGCGGGGACCACAGATACGCAGTATTTT.

The rearrangement uses TRBV20-1 and TRBJ2-2, with 8 bases identical to TRBD1. The CDR3 totals 15 residues. Per the germline V gene, CDR1 is DFQATT and CDR2 is SNEGSKA (reference sequence). Trimming took 3 bases from V and 4 from J; bases not matched to a gene: 7. DNA of the CDR3: TGCAGTGCTAGGAACCAGGGGGCGGTCACCGGGGAGCTGTTTTTT. Amino acid sequence: CSARNQGAVTGELFF.

The chain is built from TRBV28 and TRBJ1-2, with D perhaps matching TRBD1 (6 bases). Between the trimmed V and J ends, which lost 4 bases and 0 bases, there was a span of 18 bases. Germline CDR1 MDHEN, CDR2 SYDVKM. The CDR3 length is 17 residues. CDR3 sequence reads: CASSSHSVGGPNYGYTF. CDR3 DNA sequence: TGTGCCAGCAGTTCCCATTCCGTGGGGGGGCCTAACTATGGCTACACCTTC.

The CDR3 is CASSPLTVFIYGYTF. The CDR3 coding sequence is TGTGCCAGCAGCCCTCTGACAGTTTTCATCTATGGCTACACCTTC. This chain connects TRBV7-9 to TRBJ1-2; the D gene is possibly TRBD1 (5 bases). The CDR3 extends over 15 amino acids. V was clipped by 5 bases and J by 4 bases, with 17 bases between them. Germline loops: CDR1 SEHNR, CDR2 FQNEAQ (reference sequence).

The V call is TRBV28, the J call TRBJ1-3, with 9 positions matching TRBD1. After removal of 4 bases from V and 1 base from J, the junction contained 5 bases not matched to a gene. Germline V CDR1 and CDR2: MDHEN, SYDVKM. This CDR3 has 16 amino acids. The DNA for the CDR3 is TGTGCCAGCAGTTCCCCGGGACAGGGATCTGGAAACACCATATATTTT. It codes for CASSSPGQGSGNTIYF.

In its sample, this clonotype was seen a few times. The J gene is TRBJ2-1, the V gene TRBV28; 8 bases are a match to TRBD2. Unmatched junction bases numbered 11, after V lost 5 bases and J lost 5 bases. The germline V gene has CDR1 MDHEN and CDR2 SYDVKM. The CDR3 runs 16 residues. The CDR3 protein is CASSPLRGVTHNEQFF. For the CDR3, the DNA is TGTGCCAGCAGTCCCTTGCGGGGGGTCACCCACAATGAGCAGTTCTTC.

The V call is TRBV4-1, the J call TRBJ2-3, with D possibly matching TRBD2 (5 bases). Germline CDR1 and CDR2: MGHRA and YSYEKL. Trimming shortened V by 5 bases and J by 1 base, and 16 bases separated the two germline ends. The CDR3 extends over 16 amino acids. The CDR3 nucleotides are TGCGCCAGCAGCATCCGGACTGGTTGGGGCACAGATACGCAGTATTTT. This translates into CASSIRTGWGTDTQYF.

The chain couples TRBV7-2 to TRBJ2-3, with D perhaps matching TRBD1 (5 bases). CDR1 is SGHTA, CDR2 FQGNSA, per germline. Trimming left V 2 bases short and J 7 bases short, with 19 bases between. This CDR3 region has 16 residues. CDR3 sequence: CASSLWRREGKNTQYF. The CDR3 bases are TGTGCCAGCAGCTTATGGCGCAGGGAAGGGAAAAATACGCAGTATTTT.

This clonotype came up once. The V and J genes are TRBV7-2 and TRBJ2-5, with 9 nucleotides matching TRBD2. Germline V CDR1 and CDR2: SGHTA, FQGNSA. V shed 4 bases, J shed 2 bases, and the junction held 8 bases outside the gene matches. The length of the CDR3 is 16 residues. The CDR3 DNA sequence: TGTGCCAGCAGCTCCCGAGGAAGCGGGGGGCAAGAGACCCAGTACTTC. It encodes CASSSRGSGGQETQYF.

This clonotype was detected only a few times. The J gene is TRBJ2-1, the V gene TRBV20-1; D might be TRBD1 (5 bases). Trimming pared 0 bases from V and 0 bases from J, leaving 9 bases between. CDR3 size: 15 residues. Germline CDR1 reads DFQATT; CDR2 reads SNEGSKA (reference sequence). The CDR3: CSARETESSYNEQFF. CDR3 bases: TGCAGTGCTAGAGAGACAGAGAGCTCCTACAATGAGCAGTTCTTC.

This sequence joins TRBV7-6 and TRBJ2-1; weak D call: TRBD1 (6 bases). V gave up 5 bases and J gave up 7 bases, with 18 bases separating them. This CDR3 comprises 15 residues. Germline CDR1 is SGHVS and CDR2 is FNYEAQ. The CDR3 coding sequence is TGTGCCAGCAGCCGCGAGTATCAGGGGAGTAATGAGCAGTTCTTC. Its translation is CASSREYQGSNEQFF.

This clonotype has a handful of counts. V is TRBV11-2 and J is TRBJ1-3; no clear D gene. Germline V gene data show CDR1 as SGHAT and CDR2 as FQNNGV. The length of the CDR3 is 14 residues. V was shortened by 2 bases and J by 8 bases, with 13 bases between the two germline ends. As DNA, the CDR3 is TGTGCCAGCAGCTTAATGGTCAGCGCCTACACCATATATTTT. Translation gives CASSLMVSAYTIYF.

This rearrangement joins TRBV27 to TRBJ2-2, with D possibly being TRBD2 (5 bases). CDR3 length: 15 residues. Germline V gene data show CDR1 as MNHEY and CDR2 as SMNVEV (reference sequence). The germline V and J ends were trimmed by 3 bases and 4 bases, with 12 bases remaining between them. The CDR3 sequence is CASSFSGFRTGELFF. CDR3 bases: TGTGCCAGCAGTTTTTCGGGGTTTCGCACCGGGGAGCTGTTTTTT.

V gene TRBV12-3 or TRBV12-4 combines with J gene TRBJ2-1; perhaps TRBD1 as D (6 bases). Trimming pared 4 bases from V and 6 bases from J, leaving 16 bases between. The CDR3 sequence is 15 residues long. The CDR3 nucleotides read TGTGCCAGCAGTTCCACAGGGAAGGGGAGCAATGAGCAGTTCTTC. It translates to CASSSTGKGSNEQFF.

This chain joins TRBV7-6 and TRBJ1-1; tentative D call: TRBD1 (5 bases). V shed 8 bases and J shed 1 base, with 23 bases lying between them. The germline CDR1 and CDR2 sequences are SGHVS and FNYEAQ. The CDR3 is 17 residues long. CDR3 amino acids: CASSRRGLWPRNTEAFF. The CDR3 coding sequence is TGTGCCAGCTCTCGACGGGGACTTTGGCCACGGAACACTGAAGCTTTCTTT. Looking up the rest from reference TRBV7-6 and TRBJ1-1 gives the full variable domain: GAGVSQSPRYKVTKRGQDVALRCDPISGHVSLYWYRQALGQGPEFLTYFNYEAQQDKSGLPNDRFSAERPEGSISTLTIQRTEQRDSAMYRCASSRRGLWPRNTEAFFGQGTRLTVV.

This clonotype has only a few counts. The chain employs TRBV11-1 and TRBJ2-3, with 14 bases identical to TRBD2. The CDR3 loop spans 19 amino acids. Trimming cost V 3 bases and J 2 bases; bases outside gene matches: 10. From germline, CDR1 is SGHAT and CDR2 FQDESV (reference sequence). CDR3 nucleotides: TGTGCCAGCAGCTTCGGCCGGGGGACTAGCGGGGGAAACACAGATACGCAGTATTTT. Amino acid sequence: CASSFGRGTSGGNTDTQYF.

The gene calls are TRBV12-3 or TRBV12-4 and TRBJ2-3; D could derive from TRBD1 or TRBD2 (6 bases each). This CDR3 spans 15 amino acids. V gave up 6 bases and J gave up 2 bases, with 15 bases separating them. The CDR3 here is CASRSRGRATDTQYF. In DNA form, the CDR3 reads TGTGCCAGCAGATCCCGGGGGCGGGCCACAGATACGCAGTATTTT.